This T cell receptor beta chain emerged from a study of shared clonotypes between healthy human individuals. Sequenced by immunoSEQ multiplex PCR; TCRdb stores in-frame clones only, minus some. The sample includes 2 million to 2.5 million clones, 90% to 95% of them seen just once. The V end was cut by 7 bases, the J end by 0 bases, with 19 bases between. Germline V gene sequence: CDR1 SNHLY, CDR2 FYNNEI. This CDR3 has 17 amino acids. The chain links TRBV2 to TRBJ1-5; D not resolved. The sample consisted of naive CD4+ T cells sorted from blood. The sample's subset: CD45RA+ positively selected. This TCR was sampled from a man between 18 and 35 years old in good health. CDR3 protein: CASTTRRTVDSNQPQHF. CDR3 coding DNA: TGTGCCAGCACTACTCGCCGCACGGTCGATAGCAATCAGCCCCAGCATTTT.